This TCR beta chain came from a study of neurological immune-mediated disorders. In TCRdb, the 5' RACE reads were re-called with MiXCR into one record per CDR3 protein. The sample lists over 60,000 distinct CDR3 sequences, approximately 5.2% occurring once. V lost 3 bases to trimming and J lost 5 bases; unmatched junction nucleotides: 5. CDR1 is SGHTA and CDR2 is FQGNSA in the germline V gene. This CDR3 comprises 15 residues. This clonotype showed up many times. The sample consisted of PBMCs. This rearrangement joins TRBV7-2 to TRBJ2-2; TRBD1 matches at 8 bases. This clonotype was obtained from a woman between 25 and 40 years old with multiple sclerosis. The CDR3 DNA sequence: TGTGCCAGCAGCTTTGGGGACAGGCGGACCGGGGAGCTGTTTTTT. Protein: CASSFGDRRTGELFF.